These 19 T cell receptor beta chains came from one sample sequenced in a study of blood T cells in healthy people across ages. Using a J-beta primer mix together with a sample-barcoded 5' primer, a second PCR was run for about 6 to 11 cycles. TCRdb reanalysed the 5' RACE reads using MiXCR and keeps one entry per CDR3 protein. The sample records more than 1.4 million distinct CDR3 sequences, around 42% being singletons. What was sequenced was blood. The receptors were sampled from a woman aged 18-29 years in good health.

This clonotype was counted only a few times. The chain has TRBV2 and TRBJ2-3, with D uncertain. V was cut by 4 bases and J by 5 bases, with 13 bases left in between. Germline V gene sequence: CDR1 SNHLY, CDR2 FYNNEI. This CDR3 region has 14 residues. CDR3 nucleotides: TGTGCCAGCAGTGGTGGGGTTGGGATAGATACGCAGTATTTT. This translates into CASSGGVGIDTQYF.

The V gene is TRBV11-2, the J gene TRBJ1-2; D gene ambiguous. The CDR3 consists of 15 residues. Germline assignment: CDR1 SGHAT and CDR2 FQNNGV. V was shortened by 3 bases and J by 6 bases, with 17 bases between the two germline ends. CDR3 coding DNA: TGTGCCAGCAGCTTGGTCGAACTCGGGGAGGATGGCTACACCTTC. This translates into CASSLVELGEDGYTF.

Only a few counts were recorded for this clonotype. The rearrangement uses TRBV7-2 and TRBJ1-2; no definite D call. V was shortened by 2 bases and J by 5 bases, with 18 bases between the two germline ends. CDR3 length: 16 residues. CDR1 and CDR2 (germline): SGHTA, FQGNSA. CDR3 region: CASSLPDISQWYGYTF. The CDR3 DNA reads as TGTGCCAGCAGCTTACCCGACATATCCCAGTGGTATGGCTACACCTTC. Full variable domain (remainder filled in from reference TRBV7-2 and TRBJ1-2): GAGVSQSPSNKVTEKGKDVELRCDPISGHTALYWYRQSLGQGLEFLIYFQGNSAPDKSGLPSDRFSAERTGGSVSTLTIQRTQQEDSAVYLCASSLPDISQWYGYTFGSGTRLTVV.

V usage is TRBV11-2 and J usage is TRBJ2-1; 7 nucleotides line up with TRBD2. V was pared by 4 bases and J by 7 bases, with 10 bases of the junction left unmatched. Germline CDR1 SGHAT, CDR2 FQNNGV. The CDR3 runs 15 residues. CDR3 bases: TGTGCCAGCAGCTCCCCGGCGGGGGTTGGAAATGAGCAGTTCTTC. Translation: CASSSPAGVGNEQFF.

The rearrangement links TRBV20-1 to TRBJ1-1, with D tentatively TRBD1 (5 bases). Germline V lookup: CDR1 DFQATT, CDR2 SNEGSKA (reference sequence). The CDR3 consists of 14 residues. The V end was cut by 6 bases, the J end by 1 base, with 15 bases between. The CDR3 DNA reads TGCAGTGCAAGACCAGGGCCCGCGAACACTGAAGCTTTCTTT. Protein product: CSARPGPANTEAFF.

CDR3 DNA: TGTGCCAGCACCGGGGGGAACAATGAGCAGTTCTTC. Its translation is CASTGGNNEQFF. The chain joins TRBV2 to TRBJ2-1; TRBD2 aligns across 7 bases. V gave up 7 bases and J gave up 5 bases; unmatched junction bases: 2. The CDR3 length is 12 residues. Germline CDR1 and CDR2: SNHLY and FYNNEI.

This clonotype has a handful of counts. This chain connects TRBV5-1 to TRBJ2-1; TRBD1 agrees at 9 bases. V was clipped by 4 bases and J by 6 bases; unmatched bases: 8. Per the germline V gene, CDR1 is SGHRS and CDR2 is YFSETQ. This CDR3 spans 15 amino acids. CDR3 sequence (DNA): TGCGCCAGCAGCACCCCCGGGACAGGGATCAATGAGCAGTTCTTC. It codes for CASSTPGTGINEQFF.

The CDR3 DNA follows: TGCAGCGTTGACCAGGGGGCGGGGACTGAAGCTTTCTTT. Encoded protein: CSVDQGAGTEAFF. The rearrangement links TRBV29-1 to TRBJ1-1; 8 bases are a match to TRBD1. The CDR3 is 13 amino acids. V trimming: 3 bases; J trimming: 5 bases; junction bases outside the gene matches: 5. From germline, CDR1 is SQVTM and CDR2 ANQGSEA.

This clonotype turned up a few times. This rearrangement joins TRBV6-1 to TRBJ2-3; TRBD2 matches at 12 bases. The trim removed 5 bases at V and 1 base at J, leaving 10 bases unmatched. CDR1 and CDR2 from the germline V gene are MNHNS and SASEGT. The CDR3 totals 18 residues. CDR3 in DNA: TGTGCCAGCAGTCCCAGACCTAGCGGGGGGGCTGGCACAGATACGCAGTATTTT. Protein: CASSPRPSGGAGTDTQYF.

CDR3 protein: CASSRSGLKIQETQYF. The CDR3 nucleotides are TGCGCCAGCAGCAGATCCGGACTTAAGATTCAAGAGACCCAGTACTTC. The chain links TRBV5-1 to TRBJ2-5, with D tentatively TRBD2 (5 bases). Germline values: CDR1 SGHRS, CDR2 YFSETQ. V lost 4 bases and J 2 bases, leaving 18 bases between the germline ends. The CDR3 consists of 16 residues.

Only a few counts were recorded for this clonotype. The V and J genes are TRBV12-3 or TRBV12-4 and TRBJ2-3; D uncertain. V gave up 7 bases and J gave up 2 bases, with 13 bases separating them. The CDR3 length is 14 residues. The CDR3 here is CASTPHQVTDTQYF. The DNA for the CDR3 is TGTGCCAGCACCCCTCACCAGGTCACAGATACGCAGTATTTT.

The rearrangement joins TRBV4-1 to TRBJ2-7; the match to TRBD2 covers 8 bases. This CDR3 region has 16 residues. Germline V gene data show CDR1 as MGHRA and CDR2 as YSYEKL. V lost 3 bases and J lost 3; bases outside the gene matches: 10. CDR3: CASSQATSGSFYEQYF. The DNA for the CDR3 is TGCGCCAGCAGCCAGGCAACTAGCGGAAGCTTCTACGAGCAGTACTTC.

The chain combines TRBV29-1 with TRBJ1-3; D is uncertain. Per the germline V gene, CDR1 is SQVTM and CDR2 is ANQGSEA. Trimming cost V 2 bases and J 1 base, with 0 bases left between them. CDR3 size: 11 residues. CDR3 nucleotide sequence: TGCAGCGTTGAATCTGGAAACACCATATATTTT. Amino acid sequence: CSVESGNTIYF.

This chain links TRBV10-1 with TRBJ2-2; 9 bases align to TRBD1. The V gene end was trimmed by 4 bases and the J gene end by 4 bases; junction bases not matched to a gene: 4. The germline V gene has CDR1 WNHNN and CDR2 SYGVQD (reference sequence). This CDR3 comprises 15 residues. CDR3 coding DNA: TGCGCCAGCAGTGCGGACAGGGGAGGCACCGGGGAGCTGTTTTTT. Protein product: CASSADRGGTGELFF.

Details on this clonotype: Because it lacks the conserved phenylalanine or tryptophan at the end, this CDR3 is likely a read error. This chain connects TRBV29-1 to TRBJ2-1; the D gene could be TRBD1 or TRBD2 (5 bases each). The CDR3 covers 12 residues. Trimming removed 7 bases at V and 6 bases at J, with 13 bases between. Looked up from germline, CDR1 is SQVTM and CDR2 is ANQGSEA. The CDR3 here is CSGRKGSNEQFL. The CDR3 DNA reads TGCAGCGGTCGAAAGGGGAGCAATGAGCAGTTCTTA.

This clonotype was counted only a few times. The J gene is TRBJ2-3, the V gene TRBV10-3; 7 bases are a match to TRBD2. J lost 3 bases, V lost 7 bases, and 10 bases had no gene match. CDR3 size: 15 residues. Per the germline V gene, CDR1 is ENHRY and CDR2 is SYGVKD. DNA of the CDR3: TGTGCCATCACTCGTCGGCGGGAGACGACAGATACGCAGTATTTT. Encoded protein: CAITRRRETTDTQYF.

This clonotype turned up a few times. The J gene is TRBJ2-1, the V gene TRBV29-1; D perhaps matches TRBD2 (5 bases). The germline V and J ends were trimmed by 3 bases and 3 bases, with 18 bases remaining between them. CDR3 size: 16 residues. Germline lookup yields CDR1 SQVTM and CDR2 ANQGSEA. The CDR3 protein is CSVDSQEAGLYNEQFF. CDR3 nucleotide sequence: TGCAGCGTTGATTCGCAGGAGGCTGGGCTCTACAATGAGCAGTTCTTC.

Regarding this clonotype: At one boundary the junction diverges from the germline segment, which might be a read error. The chain couples TRBV6-1 to TRBJ2-5; 7 nucleotides line up with TRBD1. The CDR3 is 16 amino acids. Looked up from germline, CDR1 is MNHNS and CDR2 is SASEGT. CDR3 DNA sequence: TGCGCCAGCAGTGACCCCGAAGGGGGCGTGGAGGAGACCCAGTACTTC. Translating gives CASSDPEGGVEETQYF.

This clonotype appeared a few times. The chain uses TRBV12-3 or TRBV12-4 and TRBJ2-4; 9 nucleotides match TRBD2. Trimming at V came to 8 bases and at J to 10 bases, leaving 21 bases not matched to a gene. CDR3 length: 17 amino acids. CDR3 amino acids: CASSGNKRGAPREIQYF. DNA of the CDR3: TGTGCCAGCTCCGGCAACAAGCGGGGGGCCCCTCGAGAGATTCAGTACTTC.